The 22 T cell receptor beta chains below come from one sample, sequenced in a study of blood T cells in healthy people across ages (dated by TCRdb to about 2015). Library prep was done by 5' RACE. Instrument used: Illumina HiSeq 2500. A second roughly 7 to 12 cycle PCR used a sample-barcoded 5' primer and a J-beta primer mix. The public reads were run again by TCRdb, first through fastp at Q25 and then through MiXCR, and only productive beta chains were kept. Each record represents a unique CDR3 protein, reported with the most common genes and DNA among its rows. The sample contains hundreds of thousands of distinct CDR3 sequences, less than 35% of them found a single time. 15% to 17% of the sample goes to the ten largest clones. Sequenced sample: blood. The receptors shown here come from a woman older than 75 in good health.

In its sample, this clonotype was seen once. The V gene is TRBV19, the J gene TRBJ1-1; 7 bases fit TRBD1. Germline V gives CDR1 LNHDA, CDR2 SQIVND (reference sequence). This CDR3 contains 14 residues. The V segment lost 3 bases and the J segment 4 bases; nucleotides outside the gene matches: 5. CDR3 DNA: TGTGCCAGTAGTATCGATGACAGGGCCACTGAAGCTTTCTTT. Protein sequence: CASSIDDRATEAFF.

As to this clonotype: A much larger clone differs by one base, so this may be a read error. This chain connects TRBV20-1 to TRBJ2-7; perhaps TRBD2 as D (6 bases). Germline V gene data show CDR1 as DFQATT and CDR2 as SNEGSKA (reference sequence). This CDR3 region has 14 residues. In DNA form, the CDR3 reads TGCGGTGCTAGGCCTGGGACTCGACCTTGGGAGCAGTACTTC. Its translation: CGARPGTRPWEQYF.

Regarding this clonotype: A much larger clonotype is one base distant, so this may be a read error. The chain employs TRBV28 and TRBJ2-5; D uncertain. This CDR3 spans 14 amino acids. Trimming removed 1 base from V and 11 bases from J, with 17 bases in between. The germline CDR1 and CDR2 sequences are MDHEN and SYDVKM. The DNA for the CDR3 is TGTGCCAGCAGTTTATTGGGTAGCTCCTACGGGCAGTACTTC. Encoded protein: CASSLLGSSYGQYF.

Ten or more counts support this clonotype. CDR3 sequence reads: CASSYRTGLSYEQYF. DNA of the CDR3: TGTGCCAGCAGTTATCGGACAGGACTCTCCTACGAGCAGTACTTC. The chain has TRBV27 and TRBJ2-7; 7 nucleotides align to TRBD1. J lost 0 bases, V lost 4 bases, and 6 bases had no gene match. CDR3 size: 15 residues. The V gene's germline CDR1 is MNHEY and CDR2 SMNVEV (reference sequence).

This chain connects TRBV7-3 to TRBJ2-5; 8 nucleotides agree with TRBD1. Germline-derived CDR1 and CDR2 are SGHTA and FQGTGA. The CDR3 contains 14 residues. V shed 4 bases, J shed 5 bases, and the junction held 6 bases outside the gene matches. The CDR3 DNA sequence: TGTGCCAGCAGCTGGACAGGGTTGGGGGAGACCCAGTACTTC. Its protein is CASSWTGLGETQYF.

This clonotype was detected only a few times. This may be a read error: a much more frequent sequence differs by one nucleotide. The chain employs TRBV5-1 and TRBJ1-6; D remains unclear. This CDR3 is built from 14 residues. The germline V gene has CDR1 SGHRS and CDR2 YFSETQ. DNA for the CDR3: TGCACCAGCAGCTTGTTGGTGGGAAATTCACCCCTCCACTTT. It yields the protein CTSSLLVGNSPLHF.

A word on this clonotype: This clone may be a read error of a much larger clone one base away. The chain is built from TRBV12-3 or TRBV12-4 and TRBJ2-1; a weak D match, TRBD2 (6 bases). The DNA end is more similar to TRBJ2-7, so the J call may be wrong. The CDR3 loop spans 16 amino acids. This CDR3 reads CASSSPGDHSYNEQYF. For the CDR3, the DNA is TGTGCCAGCAGCTCGCCGGGGGACCACTCCTACAATGAGCAGTACTTC.

The table lists this clonotype with many counts. This sequence joins TRBV5-1 and TRBJ1-1; D is unresolved. V lost 3 bases, J lost 2 bases, and 8 bases lay in between. CDR1 and CDR2 (germline): SGHRS, YFSETQ. The CDR3 has 13 residues. CDR3 bases: TGCGCCAGCAGCTCCCGGTCAAACACTGAAGCTTTCTTT. This codes for CASSSRSNTEAFF.

Worth noting for this clonotype: A much larger clone is a single base away; this may be a read error. This rearrangement joins TRBV7-6 to TRBJ2-1; 9 positions match TRBD2. This CDR3 contains 15 residues. V lost 1 base and J lost 10; bases outside the gene matches: 8. Germline-derived CDR1 and CDR2 are SGHVS and FNYEAQ. DNA for the CDR3: TGTGCCAGCAGCTTAGTAGCTAGCGGGGTCGGGGAGCAGTTCTTC. It codes for CASSLVASGVGEQFF.

In this sample, this clonotype turned up a few times. V is TRBV7-6 and J is TRBJ1-1; 7 positions match TRBD1. The CDR3 length is 15 residues. In germline, CDR1 is SGHVS, CDR2 FNYEAQ. V lost 2 bases and J lost 5; bases outside the gene matches: 8. CDR3 amino acids: CASSLYRGPGTEAFF. The DNA of the CDR3 is TGTGCCAGCAGCTTATATAGGGGGCCGGGAACTGAAGCTTTCTTT.

This clonotype showed up many times. The chain is built from TRBV9 and TRBJ2-7, with TRBD2 as a possible D gene (6 bases). This CDR3 spans 13 amino acids. Germline CDR1 SGDLS, CDR2 YYNGEE. Trimming removed 0 bases at V and 7 bases at J, with 11 bases between. CDR3 amino acids: CASSVAWGREQYF. CDR3 coding DNA: TGTGCCAGCAGCGTAGCATGGGGGAGGGAGCAGTACTTC.

This clonotype was seen ten or more times. The rearrangement links TRBV6-5 to TRBJ1-5, with 10 bases fitting TRBD1. Trimming took 0 bases from V and 10 from J; bases not matched to a gene: 18. This CDR3 is built from 19 residues. Germline loops: CDR1 MNHEY, CDR2 SVGAGI. Here the CDR3 DNA reads TGTGCCAGCAGTTACTCGAGGAGACAGGGGGCGCTTCCCTTTTATCCCCAGCATTTT. Translating gives CASSYSRRQGALPFYPQHF.

The gene calls are TRBV9 and TRBJ1-3; maybe TRBD1 (5 bases). V dropped 0 bases and J dropped 0 bases, with 7 bases sitting between them. CDR1 SGDLS and CDR2 YYNGEE come from the germline V gene. There are 15 residues in the CDR3. CDR3 region: CASSVAGTSGNTIYF. CDR3 DNA sequence: TGTGCCAGCAGCGTAGCGGGGACCTCTGGAAACACCATATATTTT.

This clonotype was recorded many times. The chain employs TRBV4-3 and TRBJ1-5, with a weak D call TRBD1 (5 bases). This CDR3 is 13 amino acids long. Trimming cost V 5 bases and J 4 bases, with 9 bases left between them. The germline gives CDR1 LGHNA, CDR2 YSLEER. In DNA, the CDR3 is TGCGCCAGCAGCGAGTGGGGGAATCAGCCCCAGCATTTT. This gives the protein CASSEWGNQPQHF.

This clonotype has a count of ten or more. A much larger clone lies one base from this, so it may be a read error. The CDR3 sequence: CASSSFSSGGLSYNEQYF. The CDR3 nucleotides are TGCGCCAGCAGCTCATTCTCATCCGGGGGGCTTTCCTACAATGAGCAGTACTTC. V usage is TRBV5-1 and J usage is TRBJ2-1, with a weak D call TRBD2 (7 bases). The J call is doubtful: the DNA matches TRBJ2-7 better. CDR3 length: 18 residues. From germline, CDR1 is SGHRS and CDR2 YFSETQ.

The chain recombines TRBV29-1 with TRBJ2-7, with 8 bases fitting TRBD2. There are 12 residues in the CDR3. The V segment lost 8 bases and the J segment 5 bases; nucleotides outside the gene matches: 8. Germline V lookup: CDR1 SQVTM, CDR2 ANQGSEA. CDR3 region: CSIGTRSDEQYF. The CDR3, as DNA: TGCAGCATTGGGACTAGGAGTGACGAGCAGTACTTC.

On this clonotype: A much larger clone differs by one base, so this may be a read error. Since no conserved phenylalanine or tryptophan closes the CDR3, a read error is the likely cause. J is TRBJ1-2 and V is TRBV3-1; no clear D gene. CDR1 and CDR2 (germline): LGHDT, YNNKEL (reference sequence). The ends were cut back, 1 base at V and 7 bases at J, with 4 bases in the middle. The CDR3 sequence is 11 residues long. The CDR3 reads CASSQGSGYTC. The CDR3 nucleotides read TGTGCCAGCAGCCAAGGGAGTGGCTACACCTGC.

The sample holds many counts of this clonotype. CDR3 residues: CASSSRWGSDTQYF. Here the CDR3 DNA reads TGTGCCAGCAGCTCGAGATGGGGATCAGATACGCAGTATTTT. The chain combines TRBV7-9 with TRBJ2-3; D remains unclear. Germline assignment: CDR1 SEHNR and CDR2 FQNEAQ (reference sequence). The V gene lost 4 bases and the J gene lost 4 bases, with 12 bases spanning the gap. The CDR3 has 14 amino acids.

Concerning this clonotype itself: Given a much more abundant clone one base away, this may be a read error. CDR3 nucleotide sequence: TGTGCCAGCAGTCCCCCTCTCCAGAACTACAATGGGCAGTTCTTC. Residues: CASSPPLQNYNGQFF. This chain uses TRBV28 with TRBJ2-1, with D unresolved. This CDR3 has 15 residues. The germline V gene encodes CDR1 MDHEN and CDR2 SYDVKM.

This clonotype was seen a few times. The CDR3 region has the DNA TGCGCCAGCAGCTGGCCGGGCCGCACCGGGGAGCTGTTTTTT. This codes for CASSWPGRTGELFF. The chain recombines TRBV5-1 with TRBJ2-2; D is ambiguous. Trimming removed 3 bases at V and 4 bases at J, with 10 bases between. The CDR3 extends over 14 amino acids. Looked up from germline, CDR1 is SGHRS and CDR2 is YFSETQ.

The chain recombines TRBV7-6 with TRBJ1-1, with 7 nucleotides matching TRBD1. CDR1 and CDR2 from the germline V gene are SGHVS and FNYEAQ. The J segment lost 5 bases and the V segment lost 4 bases, leaving 10 bases of the junction unmatched. The CDR3 contains 15 residues. The CDR3 is CASSSLGEGATEAFF. CDR3 DNA: TGTGCCAGCAGCTCCCTGGGGGAGGGGGCGACTGAAGCTTTCTTT.

In this sample, this clonotype turned up many times. V gene TRBV9 combines with J gene TRBJ2-3; TRBD2 matches at 9 bases. The CDR3 is 14 amino acids. The germline CDR1 and CDR2 sequences are SGDLS and YYNGEE. With V trimmed by 4 bases and J by 8 bases, 8 bases remained unmatched. This CDR3 reads CASSIRTSAGTQYF. In DNA form, the CDR3 reads TGTGCCAGCAGCATCCGGACTAGCGCCGGTACGCAGTATTTT.